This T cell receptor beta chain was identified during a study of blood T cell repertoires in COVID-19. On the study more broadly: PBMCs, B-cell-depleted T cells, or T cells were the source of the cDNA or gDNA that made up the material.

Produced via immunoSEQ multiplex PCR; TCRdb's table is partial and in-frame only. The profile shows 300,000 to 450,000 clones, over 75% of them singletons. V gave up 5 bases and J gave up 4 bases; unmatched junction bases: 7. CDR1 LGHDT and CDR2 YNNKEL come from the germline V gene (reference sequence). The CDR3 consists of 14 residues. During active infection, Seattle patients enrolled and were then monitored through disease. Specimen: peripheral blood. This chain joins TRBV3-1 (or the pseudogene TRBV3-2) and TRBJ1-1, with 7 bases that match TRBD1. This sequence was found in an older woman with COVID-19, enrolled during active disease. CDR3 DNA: TGTGCCAGCAGCTACAGGGGAGGTGGCACTGAAGCTTTCTTT. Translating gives CASSYRGGGTEAFF.